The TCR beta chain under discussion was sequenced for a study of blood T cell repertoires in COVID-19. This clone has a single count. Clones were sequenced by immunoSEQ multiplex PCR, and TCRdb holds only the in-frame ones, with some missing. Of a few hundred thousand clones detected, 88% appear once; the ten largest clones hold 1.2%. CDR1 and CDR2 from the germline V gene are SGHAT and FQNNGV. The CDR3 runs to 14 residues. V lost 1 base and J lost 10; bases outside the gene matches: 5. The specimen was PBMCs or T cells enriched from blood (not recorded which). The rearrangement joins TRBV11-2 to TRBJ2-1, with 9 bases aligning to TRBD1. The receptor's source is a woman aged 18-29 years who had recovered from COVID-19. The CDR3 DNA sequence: TGTGCCAGCAGCTTAGGGACAGGGGCATTCGAGCAGTTCTTC. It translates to CASSLGTGAFEQFF.